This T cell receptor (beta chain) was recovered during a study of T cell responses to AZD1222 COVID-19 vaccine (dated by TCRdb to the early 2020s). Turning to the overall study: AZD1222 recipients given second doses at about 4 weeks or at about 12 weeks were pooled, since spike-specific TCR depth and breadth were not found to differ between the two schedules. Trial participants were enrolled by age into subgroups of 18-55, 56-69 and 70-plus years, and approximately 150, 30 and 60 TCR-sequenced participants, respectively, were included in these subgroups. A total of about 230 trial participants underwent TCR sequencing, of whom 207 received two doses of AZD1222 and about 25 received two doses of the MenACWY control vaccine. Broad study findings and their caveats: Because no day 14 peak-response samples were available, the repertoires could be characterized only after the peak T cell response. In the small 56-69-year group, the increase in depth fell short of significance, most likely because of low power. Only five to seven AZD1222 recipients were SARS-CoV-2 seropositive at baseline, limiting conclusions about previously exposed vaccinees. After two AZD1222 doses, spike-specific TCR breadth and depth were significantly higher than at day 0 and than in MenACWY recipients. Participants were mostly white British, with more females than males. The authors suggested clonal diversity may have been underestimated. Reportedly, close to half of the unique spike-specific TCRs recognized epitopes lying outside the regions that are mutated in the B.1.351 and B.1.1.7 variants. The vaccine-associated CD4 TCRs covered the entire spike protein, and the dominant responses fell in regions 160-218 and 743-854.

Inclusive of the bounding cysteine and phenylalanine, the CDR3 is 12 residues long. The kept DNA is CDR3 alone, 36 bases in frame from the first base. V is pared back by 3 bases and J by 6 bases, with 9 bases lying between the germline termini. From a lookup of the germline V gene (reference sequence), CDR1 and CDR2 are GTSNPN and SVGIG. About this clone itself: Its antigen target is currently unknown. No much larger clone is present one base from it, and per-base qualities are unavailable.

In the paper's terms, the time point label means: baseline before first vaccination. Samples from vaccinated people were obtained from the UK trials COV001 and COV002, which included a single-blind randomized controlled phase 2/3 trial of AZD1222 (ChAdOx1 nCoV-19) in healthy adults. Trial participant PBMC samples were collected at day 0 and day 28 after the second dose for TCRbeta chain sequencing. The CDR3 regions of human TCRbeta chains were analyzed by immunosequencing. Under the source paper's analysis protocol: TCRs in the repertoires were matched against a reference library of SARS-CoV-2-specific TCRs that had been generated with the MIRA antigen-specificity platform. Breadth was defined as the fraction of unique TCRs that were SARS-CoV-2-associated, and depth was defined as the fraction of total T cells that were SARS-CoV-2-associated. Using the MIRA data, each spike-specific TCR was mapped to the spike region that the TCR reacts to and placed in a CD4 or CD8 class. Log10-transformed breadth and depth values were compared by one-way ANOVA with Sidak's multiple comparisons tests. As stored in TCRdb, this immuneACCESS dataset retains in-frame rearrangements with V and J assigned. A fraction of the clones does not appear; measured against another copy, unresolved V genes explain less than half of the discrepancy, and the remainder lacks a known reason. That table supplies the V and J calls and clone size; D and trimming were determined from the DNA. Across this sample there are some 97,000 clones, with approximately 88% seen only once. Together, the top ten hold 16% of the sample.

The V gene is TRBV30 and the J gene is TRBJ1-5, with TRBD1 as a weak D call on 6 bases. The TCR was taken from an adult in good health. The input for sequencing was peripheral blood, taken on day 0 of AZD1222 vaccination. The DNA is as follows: TGTGCCTGGAGGAAACAGGGTCAGCCCCAGCATTTT. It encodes CAWRKQGQPQHF.